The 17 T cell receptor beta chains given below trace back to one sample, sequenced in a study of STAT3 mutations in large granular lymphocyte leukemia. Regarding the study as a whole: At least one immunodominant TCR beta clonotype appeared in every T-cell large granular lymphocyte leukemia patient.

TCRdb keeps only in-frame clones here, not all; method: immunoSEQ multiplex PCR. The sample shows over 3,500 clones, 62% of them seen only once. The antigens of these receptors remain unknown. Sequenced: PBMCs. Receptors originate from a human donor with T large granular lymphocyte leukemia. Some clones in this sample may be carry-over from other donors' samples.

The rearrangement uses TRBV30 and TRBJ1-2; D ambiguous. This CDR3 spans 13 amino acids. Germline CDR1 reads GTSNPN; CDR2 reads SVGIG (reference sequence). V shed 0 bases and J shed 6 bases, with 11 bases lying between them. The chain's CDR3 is CAWSVRAEDGYTF. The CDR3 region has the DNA TGTGCCTGGAGTGTACGGGCAGAGGATGGCTACACCTTC.

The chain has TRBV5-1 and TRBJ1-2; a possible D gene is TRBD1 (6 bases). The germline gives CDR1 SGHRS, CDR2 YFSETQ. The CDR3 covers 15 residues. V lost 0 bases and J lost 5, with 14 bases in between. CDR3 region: CASSLDAGEVYGYTF. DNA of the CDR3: TGCGCCAGCAGCTTGGATGCAGGGGAGGTTTATGGCTACACCTTC.

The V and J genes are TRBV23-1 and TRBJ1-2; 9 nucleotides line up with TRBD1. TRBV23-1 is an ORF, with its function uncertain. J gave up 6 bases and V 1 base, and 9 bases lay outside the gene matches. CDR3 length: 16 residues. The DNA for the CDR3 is TGCGCCAGCAGTCAATACCCGGGACAGGGAAGGGATGGCTACACCTTC. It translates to CASSQYPGQGRDGYTF.

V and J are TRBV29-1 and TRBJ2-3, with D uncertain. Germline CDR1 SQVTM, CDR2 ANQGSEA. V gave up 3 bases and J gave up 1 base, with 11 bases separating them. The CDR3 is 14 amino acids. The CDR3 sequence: CSVEGRVGTDTQYF. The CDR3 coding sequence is TGCAGCGTTGAGGGAAGGGTTGGCACAGATACGCAGTATTTT.

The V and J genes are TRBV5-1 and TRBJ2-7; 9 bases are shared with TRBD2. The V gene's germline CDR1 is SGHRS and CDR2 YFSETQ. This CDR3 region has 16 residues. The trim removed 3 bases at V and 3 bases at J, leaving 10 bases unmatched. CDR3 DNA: TGCGCCAGCAGCTCCTCACCTTTAGCGGGAGTCTACGAGCAGTACTTC. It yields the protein CASSSSPLAGVYEQYF. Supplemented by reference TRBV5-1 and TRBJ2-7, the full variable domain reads KAGVTQTPRYLIKTRGQQVTLSCSPISGHRSVSWYQQTPGQGLQFLFEYFSETQRNKGNFPGRFSGRQFSNSRSEMNVSTLELGDSALYLCASSSSPLAGVYEQYFGPGTRLTVT.

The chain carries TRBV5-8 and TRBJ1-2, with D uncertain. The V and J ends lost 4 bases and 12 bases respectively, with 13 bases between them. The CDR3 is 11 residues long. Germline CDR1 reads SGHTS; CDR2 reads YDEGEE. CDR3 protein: CASSMDVAHTF. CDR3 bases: TGTGCCAGCAGCATGGACGTAGCCCACACCTTC.

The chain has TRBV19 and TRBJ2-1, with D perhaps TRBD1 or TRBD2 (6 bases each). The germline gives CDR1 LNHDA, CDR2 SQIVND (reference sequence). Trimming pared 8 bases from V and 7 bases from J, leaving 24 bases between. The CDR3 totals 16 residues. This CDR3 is CASSAEVGGTGNEQFF. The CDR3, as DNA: TGTGCCAGTTCCGCAGAGGTGGGGGGCACGGGGAATGAGCAGTTCTTC.

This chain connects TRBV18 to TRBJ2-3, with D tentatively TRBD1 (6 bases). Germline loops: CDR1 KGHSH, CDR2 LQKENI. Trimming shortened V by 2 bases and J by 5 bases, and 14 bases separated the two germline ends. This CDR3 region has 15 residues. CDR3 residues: CASSPIQGSGDTQYF. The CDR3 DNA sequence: TGTGCCAGCTCACCAATCCAGGGGTCGGGAGATACGCAGTATTTT.

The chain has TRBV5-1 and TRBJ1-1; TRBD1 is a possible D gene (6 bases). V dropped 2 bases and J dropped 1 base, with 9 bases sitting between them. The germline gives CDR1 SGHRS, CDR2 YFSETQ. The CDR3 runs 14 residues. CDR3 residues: CASSFGQQNTEAFF. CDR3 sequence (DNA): TGCGCCAGCAGCTTTGGACAGCAGAACACTGAAGCTTTCTTT.

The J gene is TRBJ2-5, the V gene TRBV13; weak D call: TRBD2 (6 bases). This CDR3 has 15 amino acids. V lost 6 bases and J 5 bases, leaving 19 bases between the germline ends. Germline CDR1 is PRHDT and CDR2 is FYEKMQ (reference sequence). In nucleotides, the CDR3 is TGTGCCAGCAGTCACTCCTCGGGGGAAAAGGAGACCCAGTACTTC. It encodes CASSHSSGEKETQYF.

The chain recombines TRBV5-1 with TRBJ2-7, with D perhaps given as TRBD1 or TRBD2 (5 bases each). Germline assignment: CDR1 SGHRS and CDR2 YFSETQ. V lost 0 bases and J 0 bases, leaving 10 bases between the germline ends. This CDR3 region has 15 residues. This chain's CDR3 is CASSLVPGPSYEQYF. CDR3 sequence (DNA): TGCGCCAGCAGCTTGGTTCCGGGGCCCTCCTACGAGCAGTACTTC.

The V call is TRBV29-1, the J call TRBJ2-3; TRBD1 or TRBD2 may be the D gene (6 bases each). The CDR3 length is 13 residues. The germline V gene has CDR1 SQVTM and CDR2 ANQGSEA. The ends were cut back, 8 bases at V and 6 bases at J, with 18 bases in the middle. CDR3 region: CSWRGQGWDTQYF. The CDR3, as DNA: TGCAGCTGGCGGGGCCAGGGGTGGGATACGCAGTATTTT.

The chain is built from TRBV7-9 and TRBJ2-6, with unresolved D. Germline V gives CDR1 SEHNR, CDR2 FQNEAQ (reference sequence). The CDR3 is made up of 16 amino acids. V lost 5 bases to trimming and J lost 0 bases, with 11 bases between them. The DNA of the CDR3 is TGTGCCAGCAGCCCCTCTATCGCCTCTGGGGCCAACGTCCTGACTTTC. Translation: CASSPSIASGANVLTF.

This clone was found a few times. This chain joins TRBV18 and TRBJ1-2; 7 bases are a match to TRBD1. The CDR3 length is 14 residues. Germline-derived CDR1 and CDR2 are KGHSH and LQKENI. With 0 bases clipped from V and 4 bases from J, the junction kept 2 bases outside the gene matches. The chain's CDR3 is CASSPPGQPYGYTF. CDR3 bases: TGTGCCAGCTCACCACCGGGACAGCCCTATGGCTACACCTTC.

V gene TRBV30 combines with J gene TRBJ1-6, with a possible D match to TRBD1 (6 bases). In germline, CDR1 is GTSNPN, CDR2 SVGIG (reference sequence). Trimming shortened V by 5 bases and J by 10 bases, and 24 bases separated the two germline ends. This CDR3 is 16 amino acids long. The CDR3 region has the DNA TGTGCCTGGGGGTATGCAGGGGCCAGAATATACTCACCCCTCCACTTT. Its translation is CAWGYAGARIYSPLHF.

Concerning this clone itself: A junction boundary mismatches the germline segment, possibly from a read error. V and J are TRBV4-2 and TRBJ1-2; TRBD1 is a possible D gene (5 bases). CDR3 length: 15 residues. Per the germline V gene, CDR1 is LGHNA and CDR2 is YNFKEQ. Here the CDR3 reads CASSKEGRPTSGYTF. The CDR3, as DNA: TGTGCCAGCAGCAAAGAGGGACGTCCCACCTCTGGCTACACCTTC.

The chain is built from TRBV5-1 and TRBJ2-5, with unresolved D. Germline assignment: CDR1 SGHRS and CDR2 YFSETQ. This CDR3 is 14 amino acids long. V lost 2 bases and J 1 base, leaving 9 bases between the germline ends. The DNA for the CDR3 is TGCGCCAGCAGCTTAACAGCTACCCAAGAGACCCAGTACTTC. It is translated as CASSLTATQETQYF.